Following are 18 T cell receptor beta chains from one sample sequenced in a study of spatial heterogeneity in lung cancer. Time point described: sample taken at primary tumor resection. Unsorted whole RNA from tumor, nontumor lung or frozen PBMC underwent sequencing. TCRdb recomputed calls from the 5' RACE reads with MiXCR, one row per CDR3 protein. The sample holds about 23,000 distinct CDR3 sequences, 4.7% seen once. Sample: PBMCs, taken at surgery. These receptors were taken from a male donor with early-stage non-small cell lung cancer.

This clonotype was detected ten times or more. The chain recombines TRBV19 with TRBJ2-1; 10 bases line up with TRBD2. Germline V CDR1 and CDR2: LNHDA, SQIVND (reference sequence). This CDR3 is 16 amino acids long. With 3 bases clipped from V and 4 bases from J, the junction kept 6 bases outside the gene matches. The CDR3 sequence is CASSMSGTSVYNEQFF. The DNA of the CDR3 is TGTGCCAGTAGTATGTCCGGGACTAGCGTGTACAATGAGCAGTTCTTC.

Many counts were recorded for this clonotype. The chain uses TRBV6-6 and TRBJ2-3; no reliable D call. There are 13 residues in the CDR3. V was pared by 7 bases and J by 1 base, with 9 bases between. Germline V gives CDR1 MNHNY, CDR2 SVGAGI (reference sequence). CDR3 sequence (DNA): TGTGCCAGCACCTCTCCGGGCACAGATACGCAGTATTTT. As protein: CASTSPGTDTQYF.

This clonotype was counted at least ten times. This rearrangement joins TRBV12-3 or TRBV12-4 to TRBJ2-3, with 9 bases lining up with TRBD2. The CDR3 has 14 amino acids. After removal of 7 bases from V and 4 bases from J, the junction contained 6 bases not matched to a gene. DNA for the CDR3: TGTGCCAGCACCGAGTTAGCGGGGGCAGATACGCAGTATTTT. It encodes CASTELAGADTQYF.

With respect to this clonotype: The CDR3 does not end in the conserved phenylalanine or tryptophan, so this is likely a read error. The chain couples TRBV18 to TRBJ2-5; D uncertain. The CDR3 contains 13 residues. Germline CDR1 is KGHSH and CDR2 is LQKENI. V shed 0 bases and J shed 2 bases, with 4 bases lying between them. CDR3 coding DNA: TGTGCCAGCTCACCACCCGGGCAAGAGACCCAGTACATC. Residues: CASSPPGQETQYI.

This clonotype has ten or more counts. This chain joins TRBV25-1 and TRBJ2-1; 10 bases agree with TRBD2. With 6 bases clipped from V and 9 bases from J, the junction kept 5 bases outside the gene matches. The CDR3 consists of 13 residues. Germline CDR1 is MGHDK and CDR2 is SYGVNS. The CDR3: CASRAGGQGEQFF. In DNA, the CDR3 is TGTGCCAGCAGAGCGGGGGGGCAGGGTGAGCAGTTCTTC.

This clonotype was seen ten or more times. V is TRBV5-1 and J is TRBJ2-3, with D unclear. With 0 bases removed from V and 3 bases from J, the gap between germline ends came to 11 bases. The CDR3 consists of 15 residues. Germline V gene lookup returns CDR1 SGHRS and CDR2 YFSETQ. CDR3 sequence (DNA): TGCGCCAGCAGCTTGGTTCCCCTCTCAACAGATACGCAGTATTTT. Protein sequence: CASSLVPLSTDTQYF.

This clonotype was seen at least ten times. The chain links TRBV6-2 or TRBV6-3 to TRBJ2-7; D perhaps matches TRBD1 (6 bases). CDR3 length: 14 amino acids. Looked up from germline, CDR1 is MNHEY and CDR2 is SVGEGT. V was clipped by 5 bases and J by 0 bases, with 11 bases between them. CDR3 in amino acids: CASSPTGSSYEQYF. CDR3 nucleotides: TGTGCCAGCAGTCCTACAGGGAGCTCCTACGAGCAGTACTTC.

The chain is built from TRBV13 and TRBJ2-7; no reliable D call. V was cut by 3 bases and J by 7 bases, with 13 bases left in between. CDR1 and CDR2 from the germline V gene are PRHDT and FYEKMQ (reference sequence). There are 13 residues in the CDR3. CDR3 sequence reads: CASSLGRRLEQYF. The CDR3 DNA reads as TGTGCCAGCAGCTTGGGCCGTCGCTTAGAGCAGTACTTC.

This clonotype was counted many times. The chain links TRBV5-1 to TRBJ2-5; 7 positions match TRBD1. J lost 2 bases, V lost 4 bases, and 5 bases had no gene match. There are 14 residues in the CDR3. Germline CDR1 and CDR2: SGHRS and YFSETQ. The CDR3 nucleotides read TGCGCCAGCAGCAGGGACAGTGAGCAAGAGACCCAGTACTTC. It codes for CASSRDSEQETQYF.

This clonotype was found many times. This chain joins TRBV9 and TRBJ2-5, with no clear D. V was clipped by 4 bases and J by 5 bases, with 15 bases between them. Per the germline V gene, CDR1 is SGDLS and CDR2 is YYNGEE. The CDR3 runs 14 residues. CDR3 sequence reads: CASSRKGLIETQYF. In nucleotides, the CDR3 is TGTGCCAGCAGCCGGAAGGGATTGATCGAGACCCAGTACTTC. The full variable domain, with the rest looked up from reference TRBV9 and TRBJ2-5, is DSGVTQTPKHLITATGQRVTLRCSPRSGDLSVYWYQQSLDQGLQFLIQYYNGEERAKGNILERFSAQQFPDLHSELNLSSLELGDSALYFCASSRKGLIETQYFGPGTRLLVL.

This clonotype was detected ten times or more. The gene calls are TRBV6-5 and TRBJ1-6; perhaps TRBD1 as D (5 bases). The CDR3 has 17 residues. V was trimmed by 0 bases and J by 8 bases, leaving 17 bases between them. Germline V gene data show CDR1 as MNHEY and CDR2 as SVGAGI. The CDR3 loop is CASSYSFVGGKDSPLHF. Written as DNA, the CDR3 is TGTGCCAGCAGTTACTCGTTCGTTGGGGGGAAGGATTCACCCCTCCACTTT.

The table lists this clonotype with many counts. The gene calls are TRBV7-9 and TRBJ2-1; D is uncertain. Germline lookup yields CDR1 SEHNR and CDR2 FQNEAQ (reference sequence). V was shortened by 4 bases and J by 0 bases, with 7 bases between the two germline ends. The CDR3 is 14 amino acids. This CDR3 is CASSSQSSYNEQFF. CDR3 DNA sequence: TGTGCCAGCAGCTCCCAAAGCTCCTACAATGAGCAGTTCTTC.

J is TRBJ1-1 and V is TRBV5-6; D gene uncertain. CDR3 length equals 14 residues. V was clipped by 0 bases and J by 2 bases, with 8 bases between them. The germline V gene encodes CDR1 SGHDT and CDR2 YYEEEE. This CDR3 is CASSLVTYNTEAFF. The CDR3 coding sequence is TGTGCCAGCAGCTTGGTTACGTATAACACTGAAGCTTTCTTT.

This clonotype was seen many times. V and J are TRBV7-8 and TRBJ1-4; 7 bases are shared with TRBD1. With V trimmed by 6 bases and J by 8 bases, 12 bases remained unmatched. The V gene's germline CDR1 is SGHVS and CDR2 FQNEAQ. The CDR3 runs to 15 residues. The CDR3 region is CASRRLGQVGEKLFF. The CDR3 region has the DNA TGTGCCAGCAGACGATTAGGACAGGTTGGGGAAAAACTGTTTTTT. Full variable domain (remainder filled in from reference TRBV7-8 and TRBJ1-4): GAGVSQSPRYKVAKRGQDVALRCDPISGHVSLFWYQQALGQGPEFLTYFQNEAQLDKSGLPSDRFFAERPEGSVSTLKIQRTQQEDSAVYLCASRRLGQVGEKLFFGSGTQLSVL.

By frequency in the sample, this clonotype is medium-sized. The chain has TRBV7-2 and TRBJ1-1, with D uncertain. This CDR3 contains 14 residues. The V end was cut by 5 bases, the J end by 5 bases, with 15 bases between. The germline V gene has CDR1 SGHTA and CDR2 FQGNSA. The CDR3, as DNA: TGTGCCAGCAGCGGGCACGAAGGGAGTACTGAAGCTTTCTTT. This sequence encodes CASSGHEGSTEAFF.

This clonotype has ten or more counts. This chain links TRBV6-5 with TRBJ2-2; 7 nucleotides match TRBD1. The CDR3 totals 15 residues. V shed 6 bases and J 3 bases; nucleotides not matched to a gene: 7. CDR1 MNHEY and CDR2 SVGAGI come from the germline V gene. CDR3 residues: CASSRRDRHTGELFF. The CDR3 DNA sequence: TGTGCCAGCAGCCGCCGGGACAGACACACCGGGGAGCTGTTTTTT.

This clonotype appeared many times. In nucleotides, the CDR3 is TGTGCCAGCAGTTCGACAGGGGGCGGACGGTACGAGCAGTACTTC. Protein: CASSSTGGGRYEQYF. V and J are TRBV28 and TRBJ2-7; TRBD1 matches at 10 bases. This CDR3 region has 15 residues. The germline CDR1 and CDR2 sequences are MDHEN and SYDVKM. The V gene end was trimmed by 4 bases and the J gene end by 4 bases; junction bases not matched to a gene: 7.

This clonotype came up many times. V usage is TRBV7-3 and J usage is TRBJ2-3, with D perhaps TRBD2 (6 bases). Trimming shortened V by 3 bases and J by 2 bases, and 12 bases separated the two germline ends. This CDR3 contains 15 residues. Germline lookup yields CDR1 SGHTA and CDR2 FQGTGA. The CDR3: CASSLAGTDTDTQYF. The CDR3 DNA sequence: TGTGCCAGCAGCTTGGCGGGGACCGACACAGATACGCAGTATTTT. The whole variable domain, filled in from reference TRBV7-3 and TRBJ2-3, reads GAGVSQTPSNKVTEKGKYVELRCDPISGHTALYWYRQSLGQGPEFLIYFQGTGAADDSGLPNDRFFAVRPEGSVSTLKIQRTERGDSAVYLCASSLAGTDTDTQYFGPGTRLTVL.